This T cell receptor (beta chain) emerged from a study of cytomegalovirus exposure and HLA in healthy donors. Germline CDR1 LGHNA, CDR2 YSLEER. CDR3 length: 21 amino acids. Losses at the gene ends were 1 base for V and 1 base for J; bases not matched to a gene: 20. Study observations and caveats: Presence/absence comparisons presumed near-even sequencing depth among donors. Reportedly, cytomegalovirus status was diagnosed with high sensitivity and specificity.

Researchers ran the PCR with 60 Vbeta and 13 Jbeta primers. Original data processing: A follow-up analysis tallied tens of millions of unique TCR beta chains, roughly 11 million shared. Generated by immunoSEQ multiplex PCR, the TCRdb table keeps only in-frame clones and is missing some. V and J calls plus clone size are reproduced from that table; the DNA served to infer D and trimming. The data show around 120,000 clones, about 80% seen once. Details on this clone: Its cognate antigen is unknown.

This TCR was sampled from a woman aged 40 to 50 in good health and CMV-seropositive. The source material was PBMCs. The chain uses TRBV4-3 and TRBJ2-3, with TRBD2 identical over 7 bases. The CDR3 DNA follows: TGCGCCAGCAGCCAAGGCCCCGACTATGGGGGGAGGGCCTGGGGCACAGATACGCAGTATTTT. It specifies CASSQGPDYGGRAWGTDTQYF.